This T cell receptor (beta chain) was sequenced during a study of blood T cell repertoires in COVID-19. Looked up from germline, CDR1 is LGHDT and CDR2 is YNNKEL (reference sequence). The CDR3 totals 15 residues. Trimming pared 0 bases from V and 6 bases from J, leaving 12 bases between. Sequencing was performed with immunoSEQ multiplex PCR; in TCRdb, only in-frame clones are kept and a portion is missing. The repertoire includes roughly 220,000 clones, 70% to 90% of them detected once, and 2.5% to 3.5% sits in the top ten. The sequence derives from a man in his fifties or sixties who had recovered from COVID-19. The sequenced sample consisted of peripheral blood. The chain recombines TRBV3-1 (or the pseudogene TRBV3-2) with TRBJ1-5; unclear D gene. The DNA of the CDR3 is TGTGCCAGCAGCCAAGATTTTGGAGGGATTCAGCCCCAGCATTTT. Translating it yields CASSQDFGGIQPQHF.